Sequencing of this TCR beta chain was carried out in a study of cytomegalovirus exposure and HLA in healthy donors. Whole-study results and caveats: About 87% or about 30% of the time was how often most TCR beta V segments were productive, according to an earlier analysis. Accounts indicate the classifier identified cytomegalovirus status with strong specificity and sensitivity.

Although they were nominally healthy when sampled, donors likely had unrecorded immune exposures. Note on this clone: Its cognate antigen is unknown.

The primer mix had 60 Vbeta and 13 Jbeta primers. Sequencing used immunoSEQ multiplex PCR; TCRdb keeps in-frame clones, though not all of them. There are 150,000 to 200,000 clones in the sample; roughly 80% occur only once, and approximately 6% lies in the top ten. V lost 0 bases and J 4 bases, leaving 13 bases between the germline ends. Germline V gene data show CDR1 as SGHNT and CDR2 as YYREEE (reference sequence). The CDR3 length is 15 residues. The receptor was isolated from a man aged 40-50 years in good health and CMV-seropositive. Sequencing was performed on PBMCs. The V call is TRBV5-4, the J call TRBJ1-2, with TRBD1 as a possible D gene (5 bases). As DNA, the CDR3 is TGTGCCAGCAGCTTGGAGCCGGGGGATGTCTATGGCTACACCTTC. This codes for CASSLEPGDVYGYTF.